This T cell receptor (beta chain) comes out of a study of CD8 T cells in Susac syndrome (dated by TCRdb to between 2017 and 2020). Context from the whole study: Of the Susac syndrome patients who were sequenced, over five had clinically active disease and roughly eight were in clinical remission. Susac syndrome patients were therapy-naive, on corticosteroids (some also receiving IVIg), or on IVIg alone at blood withdrawal. The study used repertoire sequencing to test whether antigen drove CD8+ T cell activation and differentiation in Susac syndrome.

Concerning this clonotype itself: Its antigen is currently not known. No qualities accompany the bases; no much larger clone lies one base away.

CDR1 and CDR2, looked up from the germline V gene, are SGHDN and FVKESK. The CDR3 has 17 amino acids, counting the end cysteine and phenylalanine. Kept here is only the CDR3 DNA, which spans 51 bases and is read in frame from base 1. The junction shows trimming of 4 bases on V and 4 bases on J, plus 21 bases between the germline ends. The research as a whole found: The TCR sequencing and HLA analysis was acknowledged to have included a relatively small number of individuals. In patients with Susac syndrome, the CD4+ T cell repertoire showed no detectable clonal expansion.

RNA was extracted with the RNeasy kit and 0.5 to 1 ug was reverse transcribed using random hexamers. The immunoSEQ multiplex PCR assay, covering 54 Vbeta and 13 Jbeta segments, was used to amplify TCR beta CDR3 regions. PCR amplification bias was corrected by using a synthetic template baseline for primer optimization and computational correction. On the authors' methods: Reads were assigned to V, D and J genes according to IMGT and analyzed in immunoSEQ Analyzer, with only productive sequences retained. Clonality was calculated as one minus the Shannon entropy normalized by log2 of the number of productive unique sequences. For each patient and control, public and private clones were evaluated among the 100 most prevalent clones. Susac-specific clones were defined as absent from healthy and MS cohorts, about 1,100 published viral clones and other ImmuneACCESS disease sequences. The public reads were reprocessed in TCRdb via fastp at Q25 and MiXCR, keeping in-frame beta chains. Each CDR3 protein gets just one entry, which takes the most common genes and DNA from the rows behind it. TCRdb assigned the V and J calls; the authors' analysis was not used. The sample contains approximately 150,000 distinct CDR3 sequences, under 97% of them found a single time. The ten largest clones take up over 0.075% of the sample.

Peripheral blood CD8+ and CD4+ T cells from healthy donors, Susac syndrome patients and multiple sclerosis patients were profiled by high-throughput TCR beta sequencing. Susac syndrome patients met recently defined diagnostic criteria for definite or probable disease. CD8+ TEMRA cells were enriched by FACS, while bulk CD8+ and CD4+ T cells were purified by magnetic negative isolation. Blood was drawn into EDTA tubes, processed within 24 hours, and PBMCs were isolated by density gradient centrifugation. PBMCs intended for TCR sequencing were cryopreserved in liquid nitrogen and were subsequently thawed in a 37 degrees C water bath. The sorted or isolated CD4+, CD8+ and CD8+ TEMRA cells reached a purity of at least 90%.

Sequenced input: CD4+ T cells from PBMCs. The chain is assembled from TRBV14 and TRBJ2-3, with an unclear D gene assignment. The TCR was taken from a human donor with Susac syndrome. The CDR3 protein: CASSPLGGVVGPDTQYF. DNA sequence: TGTGCCAGCAGCCCCTTGGGCGGCGTCGTGGGTCCAGATACGCAGTATTTT.